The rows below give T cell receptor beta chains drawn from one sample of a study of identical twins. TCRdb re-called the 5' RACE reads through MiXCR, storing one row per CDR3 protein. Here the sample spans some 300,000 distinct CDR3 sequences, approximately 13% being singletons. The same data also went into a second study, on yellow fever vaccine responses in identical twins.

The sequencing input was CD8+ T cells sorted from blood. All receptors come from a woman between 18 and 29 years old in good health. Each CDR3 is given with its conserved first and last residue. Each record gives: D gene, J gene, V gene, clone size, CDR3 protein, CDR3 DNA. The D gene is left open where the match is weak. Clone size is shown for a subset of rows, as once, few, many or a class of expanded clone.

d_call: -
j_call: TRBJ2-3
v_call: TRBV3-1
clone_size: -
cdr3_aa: CASSQLADTQYF
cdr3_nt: TGTGCCAGCAGCCAACTAGCAGATACGCAGTATTTT

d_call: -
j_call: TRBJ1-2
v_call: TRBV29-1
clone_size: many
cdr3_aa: CSVEERSYGYTF
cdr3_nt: TGCAGCGTTGAAGAGAGGAGCTATGGCTACACCTTC

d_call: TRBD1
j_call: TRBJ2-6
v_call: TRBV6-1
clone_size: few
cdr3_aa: CASAPRQGHSGANVLTF
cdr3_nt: TGTGCCAGCGCCCCCAGACAGGGTCACTCTGGGGCCAACGTCCTGACTTTC

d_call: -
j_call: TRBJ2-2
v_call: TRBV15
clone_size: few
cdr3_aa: CATSRGPGDRTGELFF
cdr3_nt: TGTGCCACCAGCAGAGGACCAGGGGATCGGACCGGGGAGCTGTTTTTT

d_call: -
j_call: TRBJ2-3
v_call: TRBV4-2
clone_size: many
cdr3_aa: CASSQVVADRGTDTQYF
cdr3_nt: TGTGCCAGCAGCCAAGTAGTGGCGGACCGGGGGACAGATACGCAGTATTTT

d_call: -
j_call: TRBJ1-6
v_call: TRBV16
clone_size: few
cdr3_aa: CASSQSATSALHF
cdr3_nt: TGTGCCAGCAGCCAATCGGCCACTTCAGCCCTCCACTTT

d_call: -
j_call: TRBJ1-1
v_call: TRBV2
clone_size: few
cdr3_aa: CASSEPNGGFTEAFF
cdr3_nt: TGTGCCAGCAGCGAACCCAATGGGGGTTTCACTGAAGCTTTCTTT

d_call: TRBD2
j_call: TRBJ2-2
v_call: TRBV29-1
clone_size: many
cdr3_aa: CSGRLAGARAGELFF
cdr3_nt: TGCAGCGGACGACTAGCGGGGGCCAGGGCCGGGGAGCTGTTTTTT

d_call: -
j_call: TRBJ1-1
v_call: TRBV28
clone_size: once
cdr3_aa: CASSLSRFEAFF
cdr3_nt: TGTGCCAGCAGTTTATCACGTTTTGAAGCTTTCTTT

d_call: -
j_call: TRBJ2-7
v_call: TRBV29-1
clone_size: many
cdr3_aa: CSVKGGSSYEQYF
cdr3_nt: TGCAGCGTGAAGGGGGGAAGCTCCTACGAGCAGTACTTC

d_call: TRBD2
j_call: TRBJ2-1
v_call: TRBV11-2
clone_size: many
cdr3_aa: CASSRHGGGAYNEQFF
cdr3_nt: TGTGCCAGCAGCCGGCATGGGGGGGGAGCCTACAATGAGCAGTTCTTC

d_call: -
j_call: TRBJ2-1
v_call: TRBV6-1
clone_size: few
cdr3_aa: CASSDTHPAQFF
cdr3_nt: TGTGCCAGCAGTGACACTCATCCAGCCCAGTTCTTC

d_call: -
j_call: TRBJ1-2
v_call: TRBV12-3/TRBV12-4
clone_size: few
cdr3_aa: CASSFSAGSYSTYGYTF
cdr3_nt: TGTGCCAGCAGTTTTTCGGCCGGTTCTTACTCCACCTATGGCTACACCTTC

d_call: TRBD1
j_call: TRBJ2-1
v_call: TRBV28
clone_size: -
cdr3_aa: CASSFVDRGRASINEQFF
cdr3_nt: TGTGCCAGCAGTTTCGTTGACAGGGGGCGGGCATCAATCAATGAGCAGTTCTTC

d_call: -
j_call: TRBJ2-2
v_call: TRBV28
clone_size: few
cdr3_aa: CASSPQGGMNTGELFF
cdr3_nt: TGTGCCAGCAGCCCCCAGGGAGGAATGAACACCGGGGAGCTGTTTTTT

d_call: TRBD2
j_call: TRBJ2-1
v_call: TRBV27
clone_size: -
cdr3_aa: CASKLAGGRYNEQFF
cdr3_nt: TGTGCCAGCAAACTAGCGGGGGGGCGGTACAATGAGCAGTTCTTC

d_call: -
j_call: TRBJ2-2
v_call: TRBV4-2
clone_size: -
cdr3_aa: CASSHPGHLEGELFF
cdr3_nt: TGTGCCAGCAGCCACCCGGGACATCTAGAAGGGGAGCTGTTTTTT

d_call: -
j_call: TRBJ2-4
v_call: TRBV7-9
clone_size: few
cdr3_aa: CASSLEVSNIQYF
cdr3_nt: TGTGCCAGCAGCTTAGAAGTCAGTAACATTCAGTACTTC

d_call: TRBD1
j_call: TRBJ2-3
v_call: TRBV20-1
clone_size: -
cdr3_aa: CSAHRGRADTQYF
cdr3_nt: TGCAGTGCGCACAGGGGGCGAGCAGATACGCAGTATTTT

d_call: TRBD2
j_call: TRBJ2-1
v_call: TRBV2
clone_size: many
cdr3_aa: CARSGTSGYNEQFF
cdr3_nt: TGTGCCAGATCCGGGACTAGCGGTTACAATGAGCAGTTCTTC

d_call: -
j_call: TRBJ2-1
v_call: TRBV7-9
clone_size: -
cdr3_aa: CASTPSENPYNEQFF
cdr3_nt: TGTGCCAGCACCCCTAGCGAAAACCCTTACAATGAGCAGTTCTTC

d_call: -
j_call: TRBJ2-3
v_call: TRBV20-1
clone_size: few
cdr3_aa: CSARVRNTDTQYF
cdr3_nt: TGCAGTGCTAGAGTCCGGAACACAGATACGCAGTATTTT

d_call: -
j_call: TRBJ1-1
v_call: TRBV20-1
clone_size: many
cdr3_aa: CSARVQGRGDTEAFF
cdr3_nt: TGCAGTGCTAGAGTCCAGGGGAGGGGGGACACTGAAGCTTTCTTT

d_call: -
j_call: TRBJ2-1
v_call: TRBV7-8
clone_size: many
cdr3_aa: CASSGGGPYNEQFF
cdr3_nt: TGTGCCAGCAGCGGAGGAGGACCCTACAATGAGCAGTTCTTC

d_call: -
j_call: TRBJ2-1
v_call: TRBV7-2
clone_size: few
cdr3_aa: CASSGTVSGARNEQFF
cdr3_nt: TGTGCCAGCAGCGGGACGGTTTCGGGGGCCCGGAATGAGCAGTTCTTC

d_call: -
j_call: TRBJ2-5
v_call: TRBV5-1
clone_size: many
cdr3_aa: CASSLDSSPLAWETQYF
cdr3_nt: TGCGCCAGCAGCTTGGACAGCTCCCCACTAGCTTGGGAGACCCAGTACTTC

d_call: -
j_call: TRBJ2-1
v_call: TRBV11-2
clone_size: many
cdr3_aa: CASSFTPTYEQFF
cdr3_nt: TGTGCCAGCAGCTTTACCCCGACCTATGAGCAGTTCTTC

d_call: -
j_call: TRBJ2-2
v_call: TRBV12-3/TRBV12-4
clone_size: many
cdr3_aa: CASSSVVGELFF
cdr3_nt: TGTGCCAGCAGTTCTGTGGTCGGGGAGCTGTTTTTT

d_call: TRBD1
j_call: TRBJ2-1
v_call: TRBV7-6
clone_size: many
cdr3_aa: CASSPGGSYNEQFF
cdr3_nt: TGTGCCAGCAGCCCAGGGGGCTCCTACAATGAGCAGTTCTTC

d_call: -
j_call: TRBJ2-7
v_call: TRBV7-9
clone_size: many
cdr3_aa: CASSLSSYEQYF
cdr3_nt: TGTGCCAGCAGCTTGAGCTCCTACGAGCAGTACTTC

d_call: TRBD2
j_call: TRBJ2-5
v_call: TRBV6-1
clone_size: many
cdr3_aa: CASSEAAGGQETQYF
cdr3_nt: TGTGCCAGCAGTGAAGCTGCCGGGGGGCAAGAGACCCAGTACTTC

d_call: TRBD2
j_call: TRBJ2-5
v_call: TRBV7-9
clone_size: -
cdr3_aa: CASSLPRRGGQETQYF
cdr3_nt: TGTGCCAGCAGCTTGCCTCGCCGCGGGGGGCAAGAGACCCAGTACTTC

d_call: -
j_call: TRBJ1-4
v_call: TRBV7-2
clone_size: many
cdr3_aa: CASSLGAATNEKLFF
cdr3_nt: TGTGCCAGCAGCTTAGGGGCAGCAACTAATGAAAAACTGTTTTTT

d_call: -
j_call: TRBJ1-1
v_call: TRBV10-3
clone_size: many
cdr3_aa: CAISEHRREAFF
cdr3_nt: TGTGCCATCAGTGAGCACAGGCGAGAAGCTTTCTTT

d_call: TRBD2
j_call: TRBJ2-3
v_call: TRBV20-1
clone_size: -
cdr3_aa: CSARVPLSGRAKTPSTDTQYF
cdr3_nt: TGCAGTGCTAGAGTACCCCTTAGCGGGAGGGCGAAGACTCCTAGCACAGATACGCAGTATTTT

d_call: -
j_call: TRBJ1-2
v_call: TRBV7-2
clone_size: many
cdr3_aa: CASSLDLGNRYGYTF
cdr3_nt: TGTGCCAGCAGCTTAGATCTAGGCAACCGTTATGGCTACACCTTC

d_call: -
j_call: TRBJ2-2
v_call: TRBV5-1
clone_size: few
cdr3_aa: CASSLASRGPTGELFF
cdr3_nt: TGCGCCAGCAGCTTGGCCAGCAGGGGACCCACCGGGGAGCTGTTTTTT

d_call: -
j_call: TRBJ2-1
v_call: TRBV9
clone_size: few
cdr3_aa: CASSVEASAFYEQFF
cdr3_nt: TGTGCCAGCAGCGTAGAGGCTAGCGCATTCTATGAGCAGTTCTTC

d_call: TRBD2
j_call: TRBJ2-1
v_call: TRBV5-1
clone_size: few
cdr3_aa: CASSSRTSGYNEQFF
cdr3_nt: TGCGCCAGCAGCTCCCGGACTAGCGGATACAATGAGCAGTTCTTC

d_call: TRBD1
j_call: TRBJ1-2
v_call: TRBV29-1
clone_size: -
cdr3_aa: CSVVTGNGYTF
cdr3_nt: TGCAGCGTGGTGACAGGGAATGGCTACACCTTC

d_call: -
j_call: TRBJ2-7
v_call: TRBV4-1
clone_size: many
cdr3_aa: CASSQGPHYEQYF
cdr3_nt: TGCGCCAGCAGCCAAGGGCCCCACTACGAGCAGTACTTC

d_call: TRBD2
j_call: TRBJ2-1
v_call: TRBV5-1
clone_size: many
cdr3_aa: CASRARLAGPFFSYNEQFF
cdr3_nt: TGCGCCTCCAGGGCGCGACTAGCGGGACCCTTCTTCTCCTACAATGAGCAGTTCTTC

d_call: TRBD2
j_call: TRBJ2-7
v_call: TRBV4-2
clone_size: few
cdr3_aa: CASSHSTSGTYEQYF
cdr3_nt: TGTGCCAGCAGCCACTCGACTAGCGGGACCTACGAGCAGTACTTC

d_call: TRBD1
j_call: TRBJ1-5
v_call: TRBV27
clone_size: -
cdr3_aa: CASSLTGDNQPQHF
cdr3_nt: TGTGCCAGCAGTTTAACAGGGGACAATCAGCCCCAGCATTTT

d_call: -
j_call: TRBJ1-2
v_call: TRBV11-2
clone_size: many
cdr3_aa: CASSSARGIYGYTF
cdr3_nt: TGTGCCAGCAGCTCCGCTAGGGGCATCTATGGCTACACCTTC

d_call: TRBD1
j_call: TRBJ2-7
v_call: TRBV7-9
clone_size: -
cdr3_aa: CASSDDRVYEQYF
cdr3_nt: TGTGCCAGCAGCGACGACAGGGTCTACGAGCAGTACTTC

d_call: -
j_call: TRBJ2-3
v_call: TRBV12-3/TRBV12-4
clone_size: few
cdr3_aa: CASSHRTSTDTQYF
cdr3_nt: TGTGCCAGCAGTCACAGGACCAGCACAGATACGCAGTATTTT

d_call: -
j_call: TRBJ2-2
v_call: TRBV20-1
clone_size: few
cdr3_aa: CSARISNTGELFF
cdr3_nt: TGCAGTGCTCGCATTTCGAACACCGGGGAGCTGTTTTTT

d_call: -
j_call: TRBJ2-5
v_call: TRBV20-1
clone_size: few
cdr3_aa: CSASIWGVEGGETQYF
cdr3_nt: TGCAGTGCTAGTATCTGGGGAGTAGAGGGAGGAGAGACCCAGTACTTC

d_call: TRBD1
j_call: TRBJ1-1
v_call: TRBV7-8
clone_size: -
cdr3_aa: CASSLADRGRTEAFF
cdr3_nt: TGTGCCAGCAGCTTAGCAGACAGGGGAAGAACTGAAGCTTTCTTT

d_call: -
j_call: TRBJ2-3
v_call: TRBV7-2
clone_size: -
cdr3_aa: CASSLDGLAVDTQYF
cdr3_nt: TGTGCCAGCAGCTTAGATGGGTTAGCGGTAGATACGCAGTATTTT

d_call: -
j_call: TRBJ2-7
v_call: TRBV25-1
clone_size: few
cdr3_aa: CAVGQGPHEQYF
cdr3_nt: TGTGCCGTCGGGCAGGGCCCCCACGAGCAGTACTTC

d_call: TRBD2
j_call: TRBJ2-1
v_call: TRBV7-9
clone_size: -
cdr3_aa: CASSQVGLAGNEQFF
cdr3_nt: TGTGCCAGCAGTCAAGTCGGCCTAGCGGGCAATGAGCAGTTCTTC

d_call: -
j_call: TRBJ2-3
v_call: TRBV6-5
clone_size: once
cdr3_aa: CASKILSSTDTQYF
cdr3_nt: TGTGCCAGCAAGATACTAAGTAGCACAGATACGCAGTATTTT

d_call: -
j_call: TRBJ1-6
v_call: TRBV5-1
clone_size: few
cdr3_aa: CASSLNPGTNSPLHF
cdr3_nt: TGCGCCAGCAGCTTGAACCCAGGGACCAATTCACCCCTCCACTTT

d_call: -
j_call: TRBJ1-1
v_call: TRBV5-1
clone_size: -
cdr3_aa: CASSLDPGRMNTEAFF
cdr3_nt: TGCGCCAGCAGCTTGGACCCGGGACGGATGAACACTGAAGCTTTCTTT

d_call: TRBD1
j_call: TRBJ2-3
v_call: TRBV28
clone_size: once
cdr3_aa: CASSGTDTPTDTQYF
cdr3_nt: TGTGCCAGCAGTGGGACAGATACTCCCACAGATACGCAGTATTTT